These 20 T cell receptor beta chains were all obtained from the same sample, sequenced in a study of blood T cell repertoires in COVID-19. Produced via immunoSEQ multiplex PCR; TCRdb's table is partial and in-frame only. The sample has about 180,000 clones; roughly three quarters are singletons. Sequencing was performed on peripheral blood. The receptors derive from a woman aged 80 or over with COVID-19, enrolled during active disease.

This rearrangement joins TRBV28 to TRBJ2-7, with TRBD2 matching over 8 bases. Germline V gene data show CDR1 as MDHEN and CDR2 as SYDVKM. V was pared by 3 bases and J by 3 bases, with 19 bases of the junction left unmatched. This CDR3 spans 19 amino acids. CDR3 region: CASSFSMLSREGQLYEQYF. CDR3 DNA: TGTGCCAGCAGTTTTTCGATGTTATCACGGGAGGGACAACTCTACGAGCAGTACTTC.

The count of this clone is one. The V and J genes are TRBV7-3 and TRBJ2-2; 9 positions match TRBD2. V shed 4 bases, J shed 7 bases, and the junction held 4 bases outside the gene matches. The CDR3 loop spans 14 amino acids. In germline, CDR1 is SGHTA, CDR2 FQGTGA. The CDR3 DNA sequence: TGTGCCAGCAGCTCCGGGACTAGCTTCGGGGAGCTGTTTTTT. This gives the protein CASSSGTSFGELFF.

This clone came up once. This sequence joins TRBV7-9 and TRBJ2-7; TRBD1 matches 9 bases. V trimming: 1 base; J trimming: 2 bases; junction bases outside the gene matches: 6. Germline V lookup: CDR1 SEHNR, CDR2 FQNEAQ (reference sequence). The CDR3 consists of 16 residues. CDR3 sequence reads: CASSLDVGQGTYEQYF. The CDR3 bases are TGTGCCAGCAGCTTAGACGTGGGACAGGGTACCTACGAGCAGTACTTC. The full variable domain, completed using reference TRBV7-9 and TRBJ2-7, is DTGVSQNPRHKITKRGQNVTFRCDPISEHNRLYWYRQTLGQGPEFLTYFQNEAQLEKSRLLSDRFSAERPKGSFSTLEIQRTEQGDSAMYLCASSLDVGQGTYEQYFGPGTRLTVT.

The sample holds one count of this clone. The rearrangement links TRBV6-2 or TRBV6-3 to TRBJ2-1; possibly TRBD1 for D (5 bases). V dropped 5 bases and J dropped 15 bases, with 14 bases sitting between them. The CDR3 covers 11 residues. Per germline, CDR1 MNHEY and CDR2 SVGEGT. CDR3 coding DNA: TGTGCCAGCAGTAACCGGGTCCAGGGGTTCTTC. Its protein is CASSNRVQGFF.

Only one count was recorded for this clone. In nucleotides, the CDR3 is TGTGCCAGCAGCTTAGATAACAGGGAAGGTAATGAAAAACTGTTTTTT. It codes for CASSLDNREGNEKLFF. This chain links TRBV7-6 with TRBJ1-4; weak D call: TRBD1 (6 bases). Trimming took 1 base from V and 4 from J, leaving 13 bases between them. The length of the CDR3 is 16 residues. CDR1 and CDR2 from the germline V gene are SGHVS and FNYEAQ.

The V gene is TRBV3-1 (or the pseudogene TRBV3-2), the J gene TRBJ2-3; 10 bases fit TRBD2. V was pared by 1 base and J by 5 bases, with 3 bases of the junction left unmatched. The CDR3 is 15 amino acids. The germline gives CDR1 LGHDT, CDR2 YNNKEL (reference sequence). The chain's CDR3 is CASSQGAGGRDTQYF. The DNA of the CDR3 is TGTGCCAGCAGCCAAGGAGCGGGGGGGCGAGATACGCAGTATTTT.

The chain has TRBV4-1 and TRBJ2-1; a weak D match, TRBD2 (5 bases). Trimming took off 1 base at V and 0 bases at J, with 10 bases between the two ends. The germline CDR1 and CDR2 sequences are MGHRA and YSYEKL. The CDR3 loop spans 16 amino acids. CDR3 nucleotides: TGCGCCAGCAGCCAAGGGGAAACTAGCTCCTACAATGAGCAGTTCTTC. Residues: CASSQGETSSYNEQFF.

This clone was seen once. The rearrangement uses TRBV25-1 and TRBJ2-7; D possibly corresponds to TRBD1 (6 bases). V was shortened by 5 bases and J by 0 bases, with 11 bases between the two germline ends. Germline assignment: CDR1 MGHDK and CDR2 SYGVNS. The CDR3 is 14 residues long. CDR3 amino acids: CASSLKGDSYEQYF. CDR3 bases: TGTGCCAGCAGTTTAAAGGGGGACTCCTACGAGCAGTACTTC.

CDR3 DNA: TGTGCCAGCAGCTTGATGGCAGGGGGAATAGCTAACTATGGCTACACCTTC. Its protein is CASSLMAGGIANYGYTF. The chain has TRBV5-5 and TRBJ1-2; 7 positions agree with TRBD1. There are 17 residues in the CDR3. CDR1 and CDR2 from the germline V gene are SGHKS and YYEKEE (reference sequence). Trimming removed 1 base from V and 0 bases from J; junction bases left unmatched: 9.

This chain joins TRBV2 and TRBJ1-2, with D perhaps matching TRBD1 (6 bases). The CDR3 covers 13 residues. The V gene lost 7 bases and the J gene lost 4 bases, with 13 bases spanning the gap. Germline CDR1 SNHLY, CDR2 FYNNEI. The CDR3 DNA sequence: TGTGCCAGCAAGGCAGGGGAGTCCTATGGCTACACCTTC. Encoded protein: CASKAGESYGYTF.

CDR3: CASSPGVGQGANGELFF. The CDR3 DNA is TGCGCCAGCAGCCCGGGGGTCGGACAGGGGGCGAACGGGGAGCTGTTTTTT. The chain uses TRBV5-1 and TRBJ2-2; 11 nucleotides agree with TRBD1. This CDR3 has 17 residues. Germline-derived CDR1 and CDR2 are SGHRS and YFSETQ. V gave up 4 bases and J gave up 7 bases; unmatched junction bases: 12. Drawing the rest from reference TRBV5-1 and TRBJ2-2, the complete variable domain is KAGVTQTPRYLIKTRGQQVTLSCSPISGHRSVSWYQQTPGQGLQFLFEYFSETQRNKGNFPGRFSGRQFSNSRSEMNVSTLELGDSALYLCASSPGVGQGANGELFFGEGSRLTVL.

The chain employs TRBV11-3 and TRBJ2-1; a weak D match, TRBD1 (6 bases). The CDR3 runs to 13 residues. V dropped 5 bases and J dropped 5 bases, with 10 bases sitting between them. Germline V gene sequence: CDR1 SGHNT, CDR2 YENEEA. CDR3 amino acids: CASSVGQNNEQFF. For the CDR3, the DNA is TGTGCCAGCAGCGTGGGACAAAACAATGAGCAGTTCTTC.

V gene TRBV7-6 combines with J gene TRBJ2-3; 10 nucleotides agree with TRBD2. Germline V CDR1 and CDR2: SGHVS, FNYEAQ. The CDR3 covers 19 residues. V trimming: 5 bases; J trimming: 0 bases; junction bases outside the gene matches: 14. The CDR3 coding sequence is TGTGCCAGCAGCCCCCGTCCCGGGACTAGCGTACCTAGCACAGATACGCAGTATTTT. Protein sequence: CASSPRPGTSVPSTDTQYF.

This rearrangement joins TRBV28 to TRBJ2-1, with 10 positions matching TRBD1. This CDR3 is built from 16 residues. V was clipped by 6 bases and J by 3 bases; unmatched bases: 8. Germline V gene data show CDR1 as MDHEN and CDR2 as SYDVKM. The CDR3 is CASSTTDRGLYNEQFF. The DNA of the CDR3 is TGTGCCAGCAGCACTACCGACAGGGGGCTCTACAATGAGCAGTTCTTC. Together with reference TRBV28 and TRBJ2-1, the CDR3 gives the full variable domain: DVKVTQSSRYLVKRTGEKVFLECVQDMDHENMFWYRQDPGLGLRLIYFSYDVKMKEKGDIPEGYSVSREKKERFSLILESASTNQTSMYLCASSTTDRGLYNEQFFGPGTRLTVL.

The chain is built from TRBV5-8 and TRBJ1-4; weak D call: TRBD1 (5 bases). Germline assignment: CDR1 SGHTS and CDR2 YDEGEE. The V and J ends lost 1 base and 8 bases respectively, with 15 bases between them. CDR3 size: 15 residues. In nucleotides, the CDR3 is TGTGCCAGCAGCTTGCCTTCGGTACGGGGGGAAAAACTGTTTTTT. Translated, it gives CASSLPSVRGEKLFF.

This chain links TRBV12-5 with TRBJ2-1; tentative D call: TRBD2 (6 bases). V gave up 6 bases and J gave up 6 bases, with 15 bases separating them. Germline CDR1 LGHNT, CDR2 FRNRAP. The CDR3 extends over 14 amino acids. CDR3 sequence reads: CASGLLGGINEQFF. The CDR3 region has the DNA TGTGCTAGTGGCCTACTTGGGGGGATCAATGAGCAGTTCTTC.

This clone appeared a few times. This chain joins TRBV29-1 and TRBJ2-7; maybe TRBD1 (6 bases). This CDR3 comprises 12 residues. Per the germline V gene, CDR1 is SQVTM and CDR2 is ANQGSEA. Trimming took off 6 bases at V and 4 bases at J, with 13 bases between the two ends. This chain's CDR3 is CSVLLGGYEQYF. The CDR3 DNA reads TGCAGCGTCCTTTTAGGGGGATACGAGCAGTACTTC.

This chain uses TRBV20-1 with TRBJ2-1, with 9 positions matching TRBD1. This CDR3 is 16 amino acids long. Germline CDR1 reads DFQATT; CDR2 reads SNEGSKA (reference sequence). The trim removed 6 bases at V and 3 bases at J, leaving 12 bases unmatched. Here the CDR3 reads CSASSLPGQGYNEQFF. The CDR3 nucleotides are TGCAGTGCCAGTAGCCTTCCGGGACAGGGCTACAATGAGCAGTTCTTC.

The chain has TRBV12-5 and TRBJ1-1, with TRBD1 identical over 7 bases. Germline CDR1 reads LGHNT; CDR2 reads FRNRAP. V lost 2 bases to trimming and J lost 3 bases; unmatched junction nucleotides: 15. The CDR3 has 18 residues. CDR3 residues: CASGLPSDRVMLYTEAFF. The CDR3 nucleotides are TGTGCTAGTGGTTTGCCAAGCGACAGGGTAATGTTGTACACTGAAGCTTTCTTT.

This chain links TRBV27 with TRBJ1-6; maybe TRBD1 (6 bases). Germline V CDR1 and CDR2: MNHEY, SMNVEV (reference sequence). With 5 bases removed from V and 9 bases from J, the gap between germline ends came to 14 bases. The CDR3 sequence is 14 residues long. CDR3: CASSRSGVVSPLHF. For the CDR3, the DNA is TGTGCCAGCAGTCGCTCAGGGGTGGTTTCACCCCTCCACTTT.